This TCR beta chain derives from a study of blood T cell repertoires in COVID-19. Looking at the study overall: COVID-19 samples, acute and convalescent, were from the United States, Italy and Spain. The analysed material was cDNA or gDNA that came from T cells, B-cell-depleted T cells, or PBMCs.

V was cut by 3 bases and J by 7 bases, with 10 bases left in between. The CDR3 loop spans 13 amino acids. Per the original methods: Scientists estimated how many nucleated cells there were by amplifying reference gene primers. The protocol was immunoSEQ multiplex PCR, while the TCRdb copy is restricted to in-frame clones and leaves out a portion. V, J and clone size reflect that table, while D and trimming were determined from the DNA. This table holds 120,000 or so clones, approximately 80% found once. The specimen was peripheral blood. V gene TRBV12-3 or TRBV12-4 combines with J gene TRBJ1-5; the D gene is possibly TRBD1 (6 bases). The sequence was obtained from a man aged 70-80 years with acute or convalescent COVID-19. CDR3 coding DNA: TGTGCCAGCAGTTTTACAGGGAGACAGCCCCAGCATTTT. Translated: CASSFTGRQPQHF.